This TCR beta chain was retrieved from a study of regulatory T cells in long-lasting Graves disease. Germline trimming cut 3 bases from V and 4 bases from J; bases unmatched to any gene: 7. The CDR3 has 15 amino acids. CDR1 is SEHNR and CDR2 is FQNEAQ in the germline V gene (reference sequence). Both iRepertoire HTBI primers and Arm-PCR of CDR3 regions were used to build the TCR beta libraries. One entry per CDR3 protein results from TCRdb running MiXCR on the multiplex PCR reads. The table records 560,000 or so distinct CDR3 sequences, 15% to 20% of them present only once. This sample's time point: newly diagnosed GD, antithyroid drugs for less than 3 months. Extracted PBMC RNA gave rise to the TCR library. In addition, the sample was reused for a study of T cells in Graves' hyperthyroidism and ophthalmopathy.

This sample comprised peripheral blood mononuclear cells (PBMCs), obtained at new diagnosis, from a patient treated with antithyroid drugs. This TCR was sampled from a man aged 18 to 30 with Graves disease. The chain is built from TRBV7-9 and TRBJ2-3; 7 bases map to TRBD1. The DNA for the CDR3 is TGTGCCAGCAGCTTTAGGCAGGGGGAACCAGATACGCAGTATTTT. This translates into CASSFRQGEPDTQYF.